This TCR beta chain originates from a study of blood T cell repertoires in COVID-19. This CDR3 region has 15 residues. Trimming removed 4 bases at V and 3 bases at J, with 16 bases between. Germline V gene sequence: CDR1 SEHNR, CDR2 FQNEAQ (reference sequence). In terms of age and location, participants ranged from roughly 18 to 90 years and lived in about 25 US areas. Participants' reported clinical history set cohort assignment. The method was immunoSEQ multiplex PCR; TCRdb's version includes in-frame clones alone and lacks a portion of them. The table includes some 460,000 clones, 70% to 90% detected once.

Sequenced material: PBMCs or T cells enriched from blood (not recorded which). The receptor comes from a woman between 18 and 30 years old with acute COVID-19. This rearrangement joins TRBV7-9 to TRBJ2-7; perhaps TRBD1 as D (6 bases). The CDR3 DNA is TGTGCCAGCAGCTCCCGGGACATGGTCTTCTACGAGCAGTACTTC. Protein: CASSSRDMVFYEQYF. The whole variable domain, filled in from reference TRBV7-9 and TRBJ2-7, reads DTGVSQNPRHKITKRGQNVTFRCDPISEHNRLYWYRQTLGQGPEFLTYFQNEAQLEKSRLLSDRFSAERPKGSFSTLEIQRTEQGDSAMYLCASSSRDMVFYEQYFGPGTRLTVT.